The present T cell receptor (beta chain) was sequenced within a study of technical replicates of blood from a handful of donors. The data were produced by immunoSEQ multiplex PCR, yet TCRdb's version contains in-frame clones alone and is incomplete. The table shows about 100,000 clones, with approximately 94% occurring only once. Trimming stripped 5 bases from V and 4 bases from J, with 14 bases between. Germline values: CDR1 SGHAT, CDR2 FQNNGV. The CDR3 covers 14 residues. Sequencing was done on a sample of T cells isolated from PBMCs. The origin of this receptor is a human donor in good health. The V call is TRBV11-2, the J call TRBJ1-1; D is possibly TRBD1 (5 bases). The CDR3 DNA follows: TGTGCCAGCAGCACGTATAGGGGTCGCACTGAAGCTTTCTTT. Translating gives CASSTYRGRTEAFF.